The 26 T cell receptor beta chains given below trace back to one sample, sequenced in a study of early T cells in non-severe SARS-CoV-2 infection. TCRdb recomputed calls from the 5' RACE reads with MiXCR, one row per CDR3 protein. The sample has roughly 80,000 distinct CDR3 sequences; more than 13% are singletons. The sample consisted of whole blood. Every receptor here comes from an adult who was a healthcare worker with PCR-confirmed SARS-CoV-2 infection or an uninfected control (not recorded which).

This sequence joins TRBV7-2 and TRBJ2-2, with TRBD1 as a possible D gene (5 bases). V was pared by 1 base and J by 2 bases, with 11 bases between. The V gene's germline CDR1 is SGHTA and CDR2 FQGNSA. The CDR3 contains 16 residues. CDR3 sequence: CASSLVVRANTGELFF. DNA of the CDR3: TGTGCCAGCAGCTTAGTGGTCAGGGCCAACACCGGGGAGCTGTTTTTT.

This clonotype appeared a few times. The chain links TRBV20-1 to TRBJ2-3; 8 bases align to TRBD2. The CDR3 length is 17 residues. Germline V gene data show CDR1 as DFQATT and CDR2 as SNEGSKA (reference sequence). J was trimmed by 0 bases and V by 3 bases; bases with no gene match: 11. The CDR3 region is CSASGLSGTLSTDTQYF. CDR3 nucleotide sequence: TGCAGTGCTAGTGGACTTAGCGGGACCCTGAGCACAGATACGCAGTATTTT.

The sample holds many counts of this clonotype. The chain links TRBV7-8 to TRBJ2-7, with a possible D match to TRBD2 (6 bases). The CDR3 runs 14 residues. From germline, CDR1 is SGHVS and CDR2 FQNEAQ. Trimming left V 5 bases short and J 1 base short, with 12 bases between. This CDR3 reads CASSAGLRSYEQYF. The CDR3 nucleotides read TGTGCCAGCAGCGCGGGACTTCGGTCCTACGAGCAGTACTTC.

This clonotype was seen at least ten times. The CDR3 loop reads CASSLALDNEQFF. CDR3 DNA sequence: TGTGCCAGCAGCTTAGCGCTAGACAATGAGCAGTTCTTC. This chain connects TRBV7-6 to TRBJ2-1; D gene unclear. The CDR3 contains 13 residues. Trimming took off 0 bases at V and 5 bases at J, with 5 bases between the two ends. Germline V gives CDR1 SGHVS, CDR2 FNYEAQ.

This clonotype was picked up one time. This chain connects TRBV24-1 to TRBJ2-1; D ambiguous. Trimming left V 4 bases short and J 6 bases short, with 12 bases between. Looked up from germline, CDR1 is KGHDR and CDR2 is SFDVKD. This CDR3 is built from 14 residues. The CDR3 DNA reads TGTGCCACCAGTGAATTCGGAATCATCAATGAGCAGTTCTTC. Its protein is CATSEFGIINEQFF.

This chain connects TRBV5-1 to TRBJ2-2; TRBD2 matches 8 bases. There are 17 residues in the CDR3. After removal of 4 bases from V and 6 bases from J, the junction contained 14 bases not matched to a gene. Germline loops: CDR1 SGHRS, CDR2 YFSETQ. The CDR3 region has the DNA TGCGCCAGCAGCATCATAGCGGGGAAAGCAGGTCCCGGGGAGCTGTTTTTT. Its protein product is CASSIIAGKAGPGELFF.

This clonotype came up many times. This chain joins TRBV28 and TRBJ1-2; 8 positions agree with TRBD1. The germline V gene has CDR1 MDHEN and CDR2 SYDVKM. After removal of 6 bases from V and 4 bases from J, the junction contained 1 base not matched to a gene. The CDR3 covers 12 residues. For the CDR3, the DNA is TGTGCCAGCAGGGGACAGGCCTATGGCTACACCTTC. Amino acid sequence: CASRGQAYGYTF.

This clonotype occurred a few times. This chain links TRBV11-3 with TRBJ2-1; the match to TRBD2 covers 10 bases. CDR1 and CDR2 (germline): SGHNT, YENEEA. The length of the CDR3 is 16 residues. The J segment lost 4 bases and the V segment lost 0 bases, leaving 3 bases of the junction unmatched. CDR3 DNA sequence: TGTGCCAGCAGCTTAGAGCTAGCGGGGGATTACAATGAGCAGTTCTTC. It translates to CASSLELAGDYNEQFF.

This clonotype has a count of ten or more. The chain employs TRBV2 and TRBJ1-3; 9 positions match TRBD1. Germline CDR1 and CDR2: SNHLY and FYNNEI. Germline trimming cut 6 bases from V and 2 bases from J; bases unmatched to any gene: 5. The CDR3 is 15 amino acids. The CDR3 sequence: CASRVWTGAGNTIYF. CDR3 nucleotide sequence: TGTGCCAGCAGGGTATGGACAGGGGCTGGAAACACCATATATTTT.

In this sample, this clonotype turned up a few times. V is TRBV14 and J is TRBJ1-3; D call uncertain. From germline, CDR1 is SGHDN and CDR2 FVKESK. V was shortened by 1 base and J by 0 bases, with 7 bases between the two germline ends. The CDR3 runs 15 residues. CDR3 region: CASSQGRNSGNTIYF. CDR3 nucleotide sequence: TGTGCCAGCAGCCAAGGCAGGAACTCTGGAAACACCATATATTTT. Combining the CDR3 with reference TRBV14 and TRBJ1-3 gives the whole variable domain EAGVTQFPSHSVIEKGQTVTLRCDPISGHDNLYWYRRVMGKEIKFLLHFVKESKQDESGMPNNRFLAERTGGTYSTLKVQPAELEDSGVYFCASSQGRNSGNTIYFGEGSWLTVV.

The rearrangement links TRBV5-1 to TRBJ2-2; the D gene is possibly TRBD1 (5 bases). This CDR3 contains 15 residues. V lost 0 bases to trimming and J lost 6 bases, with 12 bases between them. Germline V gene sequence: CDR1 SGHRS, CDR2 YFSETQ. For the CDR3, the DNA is TGCGCCAGCAGCTTGGCCAGGGATCTGGCCGGGGAGCTGTTTTTT. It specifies CASSLARDLAGELFF. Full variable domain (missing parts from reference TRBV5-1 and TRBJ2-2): KAGVTQTPRYLIKTRGQQVTLSCSPISGHRSVSWYQQTPGQGLQFLFEYFSETQRNKGNFPGRFSGRQFSNSRSEMNVSTLELGDSALYLCASSLARDLAGELFFGEGSRLTVL.

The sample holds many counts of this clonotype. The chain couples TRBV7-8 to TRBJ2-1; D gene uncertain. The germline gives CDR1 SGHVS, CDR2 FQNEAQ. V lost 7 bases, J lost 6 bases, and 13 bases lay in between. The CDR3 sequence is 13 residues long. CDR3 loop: CASTIRVSNEQFF. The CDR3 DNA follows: TGTGCCAGCACCATTAGAGTTTCCAATGAGCAGTTCTTC.

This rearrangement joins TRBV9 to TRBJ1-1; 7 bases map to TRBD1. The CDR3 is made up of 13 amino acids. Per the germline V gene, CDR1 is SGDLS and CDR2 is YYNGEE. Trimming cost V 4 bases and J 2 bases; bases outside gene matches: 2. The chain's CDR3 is CASSRTGNTEAFF. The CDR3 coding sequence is TGTGCCAGCAGCCGGACAGGAAACACTGAAGCTTTCTTT.

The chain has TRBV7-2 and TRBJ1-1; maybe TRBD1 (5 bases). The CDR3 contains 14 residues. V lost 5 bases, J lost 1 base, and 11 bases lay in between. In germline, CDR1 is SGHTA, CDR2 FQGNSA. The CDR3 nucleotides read TGTGCCAGCAGCACGGCGGGGCCGAACACTGAAGCTTTCTTT. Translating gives CASSTAGPNTEAFF. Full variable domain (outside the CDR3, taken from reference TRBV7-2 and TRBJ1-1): GAGVSQSPSNKVTEKGKDVELRCDPISGHTALYWYRQSLGQGLEFLIYFQGNSAPDKSGLPSDRFSAERTGGSVSTLTIQRTQQEDSAVYLCASSTAGPNTEAFFGQGTRLTVV.

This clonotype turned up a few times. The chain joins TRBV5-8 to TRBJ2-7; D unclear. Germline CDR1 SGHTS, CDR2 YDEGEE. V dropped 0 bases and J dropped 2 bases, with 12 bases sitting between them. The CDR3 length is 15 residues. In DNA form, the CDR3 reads TGTGCCAGCAGCTTGGAGCCGCTTCGAACCTACGAGCAGTACTTC. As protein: CASSLEPLRTYEQYF.

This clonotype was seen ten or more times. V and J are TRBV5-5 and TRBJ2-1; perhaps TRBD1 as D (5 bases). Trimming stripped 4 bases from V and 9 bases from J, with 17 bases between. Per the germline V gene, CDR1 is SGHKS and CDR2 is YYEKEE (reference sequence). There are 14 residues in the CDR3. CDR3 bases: TGTGCCAGCAGCCGCAGGGAAGGGCAGATTGAGCAGTTCTTC. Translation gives CASSRREGQIEQFF.

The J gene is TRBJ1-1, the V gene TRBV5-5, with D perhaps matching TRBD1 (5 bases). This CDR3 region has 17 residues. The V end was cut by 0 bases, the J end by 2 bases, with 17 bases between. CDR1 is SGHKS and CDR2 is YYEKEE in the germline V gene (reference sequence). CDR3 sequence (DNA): TGTGCCAGCAGCTTGGGACAGAGTCAATGGAAAAACACTGAAGCTTTCTTT. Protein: CASSLGQSQWKNTEAFF.

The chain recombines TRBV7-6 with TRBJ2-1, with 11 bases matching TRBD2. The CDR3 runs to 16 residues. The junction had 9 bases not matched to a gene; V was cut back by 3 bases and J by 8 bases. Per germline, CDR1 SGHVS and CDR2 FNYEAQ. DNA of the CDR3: TGTGCCAGCAGCTTCTTTAGCGGGGGGGCTGGATATGAGCAGTTCTTC. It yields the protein CASSFFSGGAGYEQFF.

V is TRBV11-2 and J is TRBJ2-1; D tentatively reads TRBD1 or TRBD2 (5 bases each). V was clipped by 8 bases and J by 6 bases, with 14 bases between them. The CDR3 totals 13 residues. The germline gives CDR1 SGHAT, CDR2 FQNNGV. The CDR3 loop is CASDPWDGNEQFF. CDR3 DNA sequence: TGTGCCAGCGATCCCTGGGACGGCAATGAGCAGTTCTTC.

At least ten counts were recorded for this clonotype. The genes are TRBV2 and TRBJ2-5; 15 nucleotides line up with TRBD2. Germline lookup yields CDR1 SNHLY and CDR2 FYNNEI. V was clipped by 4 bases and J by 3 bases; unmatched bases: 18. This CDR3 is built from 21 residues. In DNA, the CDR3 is TGTGCCAGCAGTGGAAGTTTGAGCTGGGGACTAGCGGGGGGTGGTGAAGAGACCCAGTACTTC. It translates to CASSGSLSWGLAGGGEETQYF.

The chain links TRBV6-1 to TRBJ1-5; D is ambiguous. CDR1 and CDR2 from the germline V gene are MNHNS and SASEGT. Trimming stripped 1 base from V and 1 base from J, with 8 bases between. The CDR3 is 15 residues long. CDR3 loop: CASSEGFLSNQPQHF. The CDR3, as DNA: TGTGCCAGCAGTGAAGGTTTCCTGAGCAATCAGCCCCAGCATTTT.

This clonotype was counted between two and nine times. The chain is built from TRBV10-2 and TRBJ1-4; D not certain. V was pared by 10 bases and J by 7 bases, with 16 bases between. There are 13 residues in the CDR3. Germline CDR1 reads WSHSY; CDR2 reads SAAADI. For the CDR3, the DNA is TGCGCCACCAAAGGGAATTCGGGTGAAAAACTGTTTTTT. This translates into CATKGNSGEKLFF.

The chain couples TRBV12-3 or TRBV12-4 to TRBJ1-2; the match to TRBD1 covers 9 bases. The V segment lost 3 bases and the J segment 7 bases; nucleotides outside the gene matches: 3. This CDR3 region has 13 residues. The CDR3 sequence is CASSFGTGFGYTF. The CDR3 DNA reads TGTGCCAGCAGTTTCGGGACAGGGTTTGGCTACACCTTC.

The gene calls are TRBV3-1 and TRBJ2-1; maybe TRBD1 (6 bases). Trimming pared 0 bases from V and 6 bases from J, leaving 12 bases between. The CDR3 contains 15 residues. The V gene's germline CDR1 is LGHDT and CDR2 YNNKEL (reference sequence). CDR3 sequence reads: CASSQDQGLGNEQFF. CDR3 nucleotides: TGTGCCAGCAGCCAAGATCAGGGGCTGGGCAATGAGCAGTTCTTC.

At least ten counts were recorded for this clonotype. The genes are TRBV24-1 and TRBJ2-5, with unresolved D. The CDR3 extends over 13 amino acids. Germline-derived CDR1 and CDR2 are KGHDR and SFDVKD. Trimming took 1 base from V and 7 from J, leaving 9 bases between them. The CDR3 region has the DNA TGTGCCACCAGTGATTTACCCGCTGGGACCCAGTACTTC. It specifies CATSDLPAGTQYF.

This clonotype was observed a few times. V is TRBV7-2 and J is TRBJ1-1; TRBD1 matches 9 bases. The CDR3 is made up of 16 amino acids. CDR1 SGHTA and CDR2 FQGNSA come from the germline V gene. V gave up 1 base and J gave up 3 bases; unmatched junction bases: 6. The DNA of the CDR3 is TGTGCCAGCAGCTTAGGGAGGAGGGACAGGGACACTGAAGCTTTCTTT. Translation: CASSLGRRDRDTEAFF.